A selection of T cell receptor beta chains follows, all from one sample in a study of T cell responses to AZD1222 COVID-19 vaccine. Produced via immunoSEQ multiplex PCR; TCRdb's table is partial and in-frame only. The data show 100,000 to 150,000 clones, about 87% seen once. The material was peripheral blood, obtained on day 0 of AZD1222 vaccination. These receptors were taken from an adult in good health. Both conserved end residues are part of each CDR3. Fields, in order: J gene, V gene, CDR3 length, CDR3 protein.

>TRBJ1-6|TRBV15|15
CATSRDGQYNSPLHF
>TRBJ2-7|TRBV7-9|14
CASSLLEDTYEQYF
>TRBJ2-2|TRBV5-1|14
CASSFTSDPGELFF
>TRBJ1-1|TRBV20-1|10
CSAWTAEAFF
>TRBJ1-1|TRBV28|15
CASSLGGSLNTEAFF
>TRBJ2-7|TRBV6-5|13
CATGAAPTYEQYF
>TRBJ2-5|TRBV11-2|16
CASSHYTRGLGETQYF
>TRBJ2-1|TRBV7-2|15
CASSSLAGGSNEQFF
>TRBJ2-7|TRBV18|14
CASSQRTETGEQYF
>TRBJ2-1|TRBV5-1|19
CASRPAGLAILNSYNEQFF
>TRBJ2-3|TRBV7-3|15
CASSSHRGRRDTQYF
>TRBJ2-7|TRBV12-3/TRBV12-4|12
CASSFRGYEQYF
>TRBJ1-2|TRBV4-1|16
CASSQVLGQGGYGYTF
>TRBJ2-3|TRBV15|15
CATSRVYTAGDTQYF
>TRBJ2-1|TRBV29-1|13
CSFMLSSYNEQFF
>TRBJ2-7|TRBV11-3|14
CASSFGTSTYEQYF
>TRBJ2-1|TRBV19|14
CASSRAGPPNEQFF
>TRBJ1-4|TRBV27|15
CASSDGGFLLDKLFF
>TRBJ1-2|TRBV30|15
CAWRTTGGFNYGYTF
>TRBJ1-3|TRBV7-9|16
CASSWDSGASGNTIYF
>TRBJ2-1|TRBV7-7|15
CASSPHPGSTNEQFF
>TRBJ1-4|TRBV3-1/TRBV3-2|14
CASSLLDRGMELFF
>TRBJ2-7|TRBV28|13
CASSLSPNYEQYF
>TRBJ2-5|TRBV5-1|14
CASSLGGSQETQYF
>TRBJ1-5|TRBV30|14
CAWSVGDSQQPQHF
>TRBJ1-1|TRBV7-9|12
CASSFSGTWAFF
>TRBJ1-5|TRBV12-3/TRBV12-4|13
CASSPRDLSTQHF
>TRBJ1-6|TRBV5-1|17
CASSKDGRSSYNSPLHF
>TRBJ1-1|TRBV5-4|13
CASSLGQTTEAFF
>TRBJ1-2|TRBV28|14
CASTPGPSGYGYTF
>TRBJ2-1|TRBV5-4|16
CASSLGGISGYNEQFF
>TRBJ2-1|TRBV5-1|14
CASSAGVAADEQFF
>TRBJ1-2|TRBV5-1|13
CASSLGQTYGYTF
>TRBJ2-7|TRBV7-9|14
CASSLTGPPYEQYF
>TRBJ2-2|TRBV12-3/TRBV12-4|13
CAFRGGNTGELFF
>TRBJ1-1|TRBV27|13
CASSLVMDTEAFF
>TRBJ1-6|TRBV27|14
CASSLLGGNSPLHF
>TRBJ1-4|TRBV28|15
CASSFPQSLNEKLFF
>TRBJ2-5|TRBV6-2/TRBV6-3|16
CASSYSRTSPQETQYF
>TRBJ1-1|TRBV11-1|15
CASSPLQASTTEAFF
>TRBJ2-5|TRBV7-2|14
CASSPGLAQETQYF
>TRBJ1-2|TRBV4-3|16
CASSQEGAGVKYGYTF
>TRBJ1-5|TRBV6-1|15
CASSEAGWDVQPQHF
>TRBJ1-2|TRBV28|16
CASSLSGGVTNYGYTF
>TRBJ2-1|TRBV5-6|16
CASSFTGANVYNEQFF